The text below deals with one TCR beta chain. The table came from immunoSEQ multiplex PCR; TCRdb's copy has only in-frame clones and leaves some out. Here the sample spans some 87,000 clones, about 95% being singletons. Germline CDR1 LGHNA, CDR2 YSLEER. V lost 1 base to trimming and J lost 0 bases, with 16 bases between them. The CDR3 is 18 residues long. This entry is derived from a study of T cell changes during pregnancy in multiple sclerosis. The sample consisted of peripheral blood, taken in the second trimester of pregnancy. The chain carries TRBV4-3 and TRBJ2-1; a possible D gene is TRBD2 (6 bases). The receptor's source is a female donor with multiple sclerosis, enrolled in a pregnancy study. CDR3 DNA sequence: TGCGCCAGCAGCCAAGTGGTAGCGGCCGTTAACTCCTACAATGAGCAGTTCTTC. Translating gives CASSQVVAAVNSYNEQFF.